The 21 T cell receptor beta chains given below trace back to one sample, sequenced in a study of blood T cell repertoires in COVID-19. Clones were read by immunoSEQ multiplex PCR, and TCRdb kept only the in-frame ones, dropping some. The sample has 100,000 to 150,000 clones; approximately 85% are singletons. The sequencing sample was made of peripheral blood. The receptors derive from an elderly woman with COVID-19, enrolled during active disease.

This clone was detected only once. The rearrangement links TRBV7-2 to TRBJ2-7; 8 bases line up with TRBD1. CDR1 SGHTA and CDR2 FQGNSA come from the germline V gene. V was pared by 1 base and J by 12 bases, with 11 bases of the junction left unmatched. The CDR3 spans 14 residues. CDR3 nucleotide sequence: TGTGCCAGCAGCTTAGGTGGACAGGGTGATCGGTGGTACTTC. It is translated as CASSLGGQGDRWYF.

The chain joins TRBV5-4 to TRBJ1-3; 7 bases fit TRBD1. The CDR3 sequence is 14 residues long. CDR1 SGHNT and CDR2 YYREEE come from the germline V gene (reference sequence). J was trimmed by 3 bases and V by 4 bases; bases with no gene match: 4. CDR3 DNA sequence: TGTGCCAGCAGCAAACAGGGGAGTGGAAACACCATATATTTT. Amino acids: CASSKQGSGNTIYF.

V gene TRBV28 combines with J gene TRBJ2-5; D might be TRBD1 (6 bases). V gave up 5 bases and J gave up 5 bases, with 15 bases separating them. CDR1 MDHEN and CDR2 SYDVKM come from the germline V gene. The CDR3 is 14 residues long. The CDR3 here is CASSTQPQGETQYF. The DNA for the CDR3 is TGTGCCAGCAGTACGCAGCCGCAGGGGGAGACCCAGTACTTC. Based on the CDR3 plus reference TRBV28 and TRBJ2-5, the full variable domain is DVKVTQSSRYLVKRTGEKVFLECVQDMDHENMFWYRQDPGLGLRLIYFSYDVKMKEKGDIPEGYSVSREKKERFSLILESASTNQTSMYLCASSTQPQGETQYFGPGTRLLVL.

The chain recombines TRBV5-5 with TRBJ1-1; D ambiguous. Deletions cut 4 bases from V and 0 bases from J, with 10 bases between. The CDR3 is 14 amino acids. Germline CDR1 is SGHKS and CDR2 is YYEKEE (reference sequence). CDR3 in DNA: TGTGCCAGCAGCGATGGACTCATGAACACTGAAGCTTTCTTT. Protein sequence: CASSDGLMNTEAFF.

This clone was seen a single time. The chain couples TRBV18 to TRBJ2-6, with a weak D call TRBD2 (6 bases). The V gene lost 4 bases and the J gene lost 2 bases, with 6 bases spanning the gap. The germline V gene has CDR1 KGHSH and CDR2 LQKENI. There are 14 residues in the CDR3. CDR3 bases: TGTGCCAGCTCACGCGGGACTGGGGCCAACGTCCTGACTTTC. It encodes CASSRGTGANVLTF.

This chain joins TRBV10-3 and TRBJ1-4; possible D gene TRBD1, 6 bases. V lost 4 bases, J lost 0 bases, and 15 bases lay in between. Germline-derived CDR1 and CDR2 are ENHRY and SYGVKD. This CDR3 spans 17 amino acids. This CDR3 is CAISVNRVPATNEKLFF. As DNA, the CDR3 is TGTGCCATCAGTGTCAACAGGGTACCTGCAACTAATGAAAAACTGTTTTTT.

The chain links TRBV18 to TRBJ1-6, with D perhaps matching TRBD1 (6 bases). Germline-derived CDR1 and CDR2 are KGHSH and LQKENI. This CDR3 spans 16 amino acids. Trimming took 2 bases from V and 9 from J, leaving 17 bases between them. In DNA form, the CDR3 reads TGTGCCAGCTCACCAGAAACAGGGTCCCCCAGTTCACCCCTCCACTTT. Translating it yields CASSPETGSPSSPLHF.

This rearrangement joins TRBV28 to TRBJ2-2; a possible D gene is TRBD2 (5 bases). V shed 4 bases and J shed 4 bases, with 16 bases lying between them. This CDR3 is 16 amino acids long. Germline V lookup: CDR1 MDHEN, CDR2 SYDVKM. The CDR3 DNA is TGTGCCAGCAGTTCCCCCCGGGGTAAAGGCACCGGGGAGCTGTTTTTT. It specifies CASSSPRGKGTGELFF.

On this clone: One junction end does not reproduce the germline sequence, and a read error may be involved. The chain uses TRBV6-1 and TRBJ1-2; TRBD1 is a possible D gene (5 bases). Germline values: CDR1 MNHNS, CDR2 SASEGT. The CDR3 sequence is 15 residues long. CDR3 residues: CASTEIQGGNYGYTF. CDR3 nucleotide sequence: TGTGCCAGCACTGAAATCCAGGGAGGGAACTATGGCTACACCTTC.

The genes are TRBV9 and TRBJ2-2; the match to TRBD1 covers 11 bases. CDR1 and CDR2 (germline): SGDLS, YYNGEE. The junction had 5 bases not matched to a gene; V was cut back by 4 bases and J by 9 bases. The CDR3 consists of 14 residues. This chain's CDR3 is CASSPGQGVRELFF. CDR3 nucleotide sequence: TGTGCCAGCAGCCCGGGACAGGGGGTTAGGGAGCTGTTTTTT.

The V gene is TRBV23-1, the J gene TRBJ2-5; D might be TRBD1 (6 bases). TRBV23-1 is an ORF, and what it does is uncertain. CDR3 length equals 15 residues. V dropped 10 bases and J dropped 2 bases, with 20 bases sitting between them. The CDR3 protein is CANTGPGAGQETQYF. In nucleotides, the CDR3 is TGCGCCAATACAGGACCAGGGGCAGGGCAAGAGACCCAGTACTTC.

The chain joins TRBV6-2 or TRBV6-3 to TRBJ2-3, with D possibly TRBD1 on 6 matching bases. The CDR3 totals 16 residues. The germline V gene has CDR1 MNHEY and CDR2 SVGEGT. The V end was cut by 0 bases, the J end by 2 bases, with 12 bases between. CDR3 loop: CASSYSDRQFTDTQYF. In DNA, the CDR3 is TGTGCCAGCAGTTACTCAGACAGGCAGTTCACAGATACGCAGTATTTT.

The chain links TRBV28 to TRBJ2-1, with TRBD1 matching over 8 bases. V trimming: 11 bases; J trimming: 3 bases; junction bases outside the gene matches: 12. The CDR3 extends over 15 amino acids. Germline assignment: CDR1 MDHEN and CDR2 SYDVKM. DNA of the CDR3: TGTGCCTCTGACGCCGGGACAGGTGACTACAATGAGCAGTTCTTC. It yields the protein CASDAGTGDYNEQFF.

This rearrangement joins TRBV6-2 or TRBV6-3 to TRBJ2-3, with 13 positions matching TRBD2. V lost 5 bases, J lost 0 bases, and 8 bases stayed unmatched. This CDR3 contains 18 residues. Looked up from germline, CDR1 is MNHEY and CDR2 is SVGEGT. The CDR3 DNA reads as TGTGCCAGCAGTACCCCGGGACTAGCGGGAAAAAGCACAGATACGCAGTATTTT. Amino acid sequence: CASSTPGLAGKSTDTQYF.

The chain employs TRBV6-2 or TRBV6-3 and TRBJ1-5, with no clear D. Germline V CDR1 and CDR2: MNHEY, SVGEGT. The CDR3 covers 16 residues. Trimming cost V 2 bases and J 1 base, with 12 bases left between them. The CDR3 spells CASSYVVGESNQPQHF. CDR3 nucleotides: TGTGCCAGCAGTTACGTCGTGGGCGAGAGCAATCAGCCCCAGCATTTT.

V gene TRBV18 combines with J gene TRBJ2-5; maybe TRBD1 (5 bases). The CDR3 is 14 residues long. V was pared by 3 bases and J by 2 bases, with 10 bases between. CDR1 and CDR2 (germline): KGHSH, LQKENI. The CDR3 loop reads CASSPSTDQETQYF. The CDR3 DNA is TGTGCCAGCTCACCGTCGACAGATCAAGAGACCCAGTACTTC.

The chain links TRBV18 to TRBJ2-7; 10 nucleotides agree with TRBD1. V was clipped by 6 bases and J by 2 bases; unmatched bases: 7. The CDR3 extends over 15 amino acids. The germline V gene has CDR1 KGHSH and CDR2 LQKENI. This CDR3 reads CASSPRDRGTYEQYF. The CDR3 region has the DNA TGTGCCAGCTCCCCCCGGGACAGGGGAACCTACGAGCAGTACTTC.

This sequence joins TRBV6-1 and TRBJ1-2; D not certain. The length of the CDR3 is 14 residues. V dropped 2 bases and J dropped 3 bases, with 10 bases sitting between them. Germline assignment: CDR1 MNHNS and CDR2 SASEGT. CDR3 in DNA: TGTGCCAGCAGTGAACCGGGGAGTGACTATGGCTACACCTTC. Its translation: CASSEPGSDYGYTF.

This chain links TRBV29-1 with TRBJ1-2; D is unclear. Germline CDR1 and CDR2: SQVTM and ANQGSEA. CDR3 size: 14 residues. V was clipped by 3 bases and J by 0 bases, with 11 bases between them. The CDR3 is CSVDLSGANYGYTF. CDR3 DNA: TGCAGCGTTGATCTGAGCGGAGCTAACTATGGCTACACCTTC.

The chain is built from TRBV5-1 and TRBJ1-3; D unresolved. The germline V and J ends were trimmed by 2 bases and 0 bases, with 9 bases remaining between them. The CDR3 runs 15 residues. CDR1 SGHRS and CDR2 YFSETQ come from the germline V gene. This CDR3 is CASSFNPLSGNTIYF. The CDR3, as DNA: TGCGCCAGCAGCTTTAATCCTCTCTCTGGAAACACCATATATTTT.

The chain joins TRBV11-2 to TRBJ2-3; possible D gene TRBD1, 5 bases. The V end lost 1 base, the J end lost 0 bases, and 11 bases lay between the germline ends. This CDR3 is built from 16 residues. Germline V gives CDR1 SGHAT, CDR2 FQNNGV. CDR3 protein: CASSLVQGYSTDTQYF. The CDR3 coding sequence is TGTGCCAGCAGCTTAGTCCAGGGCTACAGCACAGATACGCAGTATTTT. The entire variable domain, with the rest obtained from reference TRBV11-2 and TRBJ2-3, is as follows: EAGVAQSPRYKIIEKRQSVAFWCNPISGHATLYWYQQILGQGPKLLIQFQNNGVVDDSQLPKDRFSAERLKGVDSTLKIQPAKLEDSAVYLCASSLVQGYSTDTQYFGPGTRLTVL.